A selection of T cell receptor beta chains follows, all from one sample in a study of blood T cell repertoires in COVID-19. Using immunoSEQ multiplex PCR, the repertoire was profiled, and TCRdb retains in-frame clones only, with some absent. The sample has tens of thousands of clones; approximately 85% are singletons. The sequenced sample consisted of peripheral blood. The receptors were sampled from a man aged 60-69 years with active or convalescent COVID-19. CDR3s leave out the opening cysteine and the closing phenylalanine or tryptophan. Size is stated for part of the rows, as once, few or many counts, or as a class when the clone is expanded.

clone_size	v_call	cdr3_aa
NA	TRBV30	AWGGRNEAF
once	TRBV12-5	ASGLYPDRGLRYT
NA	TRBV5-4	ASRTSGNNEQF
once	TRBV14	ASSQADSFFSGNTIY
NA	TRBV24-1	ATSDLRGETDTQY
NA	TRBV6-5	ASRAGQFNQPQH
NA	TRBV5-1	AKPGQGPGTNEKLF
few	TRBV5-5	ASSTGNRAPVGKLF
NA	TRBV2	ASSEARPGGYT
NA	TRBV6-5	ASNYRGRTEAF
NA	TRBV27	ASGISGQGNYGYT
few	TRBV11-3	ASSLWEITEAF
NA	TRBV19	ASTNNPLAGGRTGELF
NA	TRBV28	ASSSLLGGETQY
NA	TRBV2	ASSDALAGGHEQF
NA	TRBV5-4	ASSLEASGRFNEQF
NA	TRBV6-1	ASSEPGYGYT
NA	TRBV5-6	ASRGQGNYGYT
once	TRBV10-3	AISELQGDDGYT
NA	TRBV18	ASSPLAAGQGTDTQY
NA	TRBV18	ASSPLGTYATNEKLF
NA	TRBV5-6	ASSVRDRGSYT
NA	TRBV3-1/TRBV3-2	ASSLFGGIYGYT
NA	TRBV28	ASSFSDRNSPLH
NA	TRBV6-5	ASSTSQGNTIY
NA	TRBV6-5	ASSFGKSRGNTQY
few	TRBV11-1	ASSRPGYGYT